This T cell receptor beta chain was found in a study of CD8 T cell repertoires and HIV-1 epitope variants. Background on the study: T cells were stimulated with Twenty-five Gag and Nef peptides separately.

This clone was observed a single time. Its matching antigen is unknown. Method: immunoSEQ multiplex PCR; TCRdb's copy keeps in-frame clones and lacks some. This table has some 3,000 clones, 73% appearing once. This CDR3 is 17 amino acids long. In germline, CDR1 is MGHDK, CDR2 SYGVNS. Trimming took off 3 bases at V and 3 bases at J, with 20 bases between the two ends. The sequence derives from a male donor with HIV. The sequencing input was cultured CD8+ T cells derived from PBMCs. The chain carries TRBV25-1 and TRBJ2-5; no reliable D call. CDR3: CASSERGRPGDKETQYF. CDR3 nucleotides: TGTGCCAGCAGTGAGAGAGGTAGGCCTGGCGATAAAGAGACCCAGTACTTC.